The rows below give T cell receptor beta chains drawn from one sample of a study of identifying expanded T cells in peripheral blood. TCRdb's copy holds only in-frame clones and misses some; the assay was immunoSEQ multiplex PCR. Seen here are about 100,000 clones, around nine tenths observed once, and the top ten hold about 15%. What was sequenced was blood. These receptors all come from a person aged 18-70 years in good health. CDR3s include the opening cysteine and the closing phenylalanine or tryptophan. The order of the fields is clone size, J gene, V gene, D gene, CDR3 protein, CDR3 DNA. D genes are given only for firm matches. Some rows have no size entry. The others give once, few or many, or a class for an expanded clone.

clone size: NA
J gene: TRBJ2-2
V gene: TRBV7-9
D gene: NA
CDR3 protein: CASSFLWGTGELFF
CDR3 DNA: TGTGCCAGCAGCTTCCTTTGGGGAACCGGGGAGCTGTTTTTT

clone size: NA
J gene: TRBJ2-7
V gene: TRBV7-8
D gene: NA
CDR3 protein: CASSLRTRSYEQYF
CDR3 DNA: TGTGCCAGCAGCTTACGAACCCGCTCCTACGAGCAGTACTTC

clone size: once
J gene: TRBJ2-7
V gene: TRBV10-3
D gene: NA
CDR3 protein: CAISTDITYEQYF
CDR3 DNA: TGTGCCATCAGTACGGACATAACCTACGAGCAGTACTTC

clone size: NA
J gene: TRBJ2-7
V gene: TRBV5-1
D gene: NA
CDR3 protein: CASSEGALYYEQYF
CDR3 DNA: TGCGCCAGCAGCGAAGGGGCGCTATACTACGAGCAGTACTTC

clone size: NA
J gene: TRBJ2-3
V gene: TRBV11-2
D gene: NA
CDR3 protein: CASSLELAADTQYF
CDR3 DNA: TGTGCCAGCAGCTTAGAGCTGGCGGCAGATACGCAGTATTTT

clone size: NA
J gene: TRBJ2-1
V gene: TRBV7-2
D gene: NA
CDR3 protein: CASSFVYTPYNEQFF
CDR3 DNA: TGTGCCAGCAGCTTTGTCTACACGCCCTACAATGAGCAGTTCTTC

clone size: NA
J gene: TRBJ1-1
V gene: TRBV6-6
D gene: TRBD1
CDR3 protein: CASSYSIDRGTEAFF
CDR3 DNA: TGTGCCAGCAGTTACTCGATTGACAGGGGCACTGAAGCTTTCTTT

clone size: few
J gene: TRBJ2-2
V gene: TRBV19
D gene: TRBD1
CDR3 protein: CASSTGTGDTGELFF
CDR3 DNA: TGTGCCAGTAGTACAGGGACAGGGGATACCGGGGAGCTGTTTTTT

clone size: NA
J gene: TRBJ1-2
V gene: TRBV30
D gene: TRBD1
CDR3 protein: CAWSAGTGYGYTF
CDR3 DNA: TGTGCCTGGAGCGCTGGGACAGGCTATGGCTACACCTTC

clone size: NA
J gene: TRBJ1-6
V gene: TRBV2
D gene: NA
CDR3 protein: CASRVGTAPLHF
CDR3 DNA: TGTGCCAGCAGGGTAGGGACGGCACCCCTCCACTTT

clone size: once
J gene: TRBJ2-1
V gene: TRBV6-5
D gene: NA
CDR3 protein: CASSYELARNEQFF
CDR3 DNA: TGTGCCAGCAGTTACGAACTAGCCCGCAATGAGCAGTTCTTC

clone size: NA
J gene: TRBJ2-3
V gene: TRBV28
D gene: TRBD2
CDR3 protein: CASKRGASLSTDTQYF
CDR3 DNA: TGTGCCAGCAAGCGGGGGGCCTCCCTTAGCACAGATACGCAGTATTTT

clone size: NA
J gene: TRBJ1-3
V gene: TRBV7-2
D gene: NA
CDR3 protein: CASAITPGNTIYF
CDR3 DNA: TGTGCCAGCGCAATAACCCCTGGAAACACCATATATTTT

clone size: few
J gene: TRBJ2-3
V gene: TRBV16
D gene: NA
CDR3 protein: CASSRSGGMGTDTQYF
CDR3 DNA: TGTGCCAGCAGCCGTTCCGGGGGCATGGGTACAGATACGCAGTATTTT

clone size: NA
J gene: TRBJ2-3
V gene: TRBV6-1
D gene: NA
CDR3 protein: CASSEFPGTDTQYF
CDR3 DNA: TGTGCCAGCAGTGAATTTCCAGGCACAGATACGCAGTATTTT

clone size: NA
J gene: TRBJ1-2
V gene: TRBV7-9
D gene: NA
CDR3 protein: CASSLAAPTVYGYTF
CDR3 DNA: TGTGCCAGCAGCTTAGCGGCCCCGACAGTCTATGGCTACACCTTC